This T cell receptor beta chain is from a study of shared clonotypes between healthy human individuals. Overall study findings and caveats: Naive CD4 clonotypes overlapped across a handful of donors at roughly 5%. Only blood underwent sampling, and tissue repertoires likely differ.

Assay used: immunoSEQ multiplex PCR; TCRdb lists only in-frame clones, some missing. The table records around 1.5 million clones, roughly 98% of them present only once. Regarding this clone: Its antigen remains unknown. The identical CDR3 is also encoded by other nucleotide sequences in the sample.

The sequenced sample consisted of naive CD4+ T cells sorted from blood. Documented subset: CD45RA+ positively selected. The receptor was isolated from a man in his thirties or forties in good health.

CDR3 sequence reads: CASSALDEQFF. CDR3 in DNA: TGTGCCAGCAGCGCTTTGGATGAGCAGTTCTTC. This rearrangement joins TRBV9 to TRBJ2-1; no definite D call. Germline assignment: CDR1 SGDLS and CDR2 YYNGEE. V lost 3 bases to trimming and J lost 8 bases, with 6 bases between them. This CDR3 contains 11 residues.